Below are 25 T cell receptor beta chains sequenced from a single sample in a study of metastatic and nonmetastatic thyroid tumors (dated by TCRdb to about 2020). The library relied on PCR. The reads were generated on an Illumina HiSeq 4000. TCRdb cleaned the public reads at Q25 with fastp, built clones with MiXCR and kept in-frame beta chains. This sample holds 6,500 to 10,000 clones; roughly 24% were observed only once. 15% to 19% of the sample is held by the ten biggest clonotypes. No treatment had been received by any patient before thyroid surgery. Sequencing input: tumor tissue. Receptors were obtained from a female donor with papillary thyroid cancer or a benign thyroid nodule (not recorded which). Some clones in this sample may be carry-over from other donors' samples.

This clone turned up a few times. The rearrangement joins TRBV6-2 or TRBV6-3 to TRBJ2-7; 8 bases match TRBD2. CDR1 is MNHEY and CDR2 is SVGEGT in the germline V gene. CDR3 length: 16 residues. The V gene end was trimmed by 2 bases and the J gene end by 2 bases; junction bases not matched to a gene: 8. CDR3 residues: CASSYGASGQTYEQYF. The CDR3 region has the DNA TGTGCCAGCAGTTACGGGGCTAGCGGGCAAACCTACGAGCAGTACTTC.

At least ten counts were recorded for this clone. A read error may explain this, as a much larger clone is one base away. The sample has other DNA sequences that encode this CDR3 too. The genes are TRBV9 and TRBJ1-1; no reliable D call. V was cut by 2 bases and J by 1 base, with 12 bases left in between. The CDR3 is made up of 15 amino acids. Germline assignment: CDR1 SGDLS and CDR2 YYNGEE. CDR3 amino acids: CASSVGGRANTEAFF. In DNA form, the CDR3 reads TGTGCCAGCAGCGTGGGTGGGAGGGCGAACACTGAAGCTTTCTTT.

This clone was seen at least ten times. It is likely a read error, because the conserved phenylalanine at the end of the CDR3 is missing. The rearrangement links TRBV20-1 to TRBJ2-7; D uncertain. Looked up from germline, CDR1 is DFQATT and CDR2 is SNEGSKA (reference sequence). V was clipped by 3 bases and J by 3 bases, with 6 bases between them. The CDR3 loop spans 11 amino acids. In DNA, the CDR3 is TGCAGTGCTAGGGGATTCTACGAGCAGTACCTC. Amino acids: CSARGFYEQYL.

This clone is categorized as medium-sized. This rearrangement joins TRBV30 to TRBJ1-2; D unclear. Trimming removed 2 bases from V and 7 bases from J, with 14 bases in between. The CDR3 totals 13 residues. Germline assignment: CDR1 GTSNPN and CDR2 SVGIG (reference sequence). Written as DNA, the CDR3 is TGTGCCTGGAGTAGTACGGGGATTAGTGGCTACACCTTC. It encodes CAWSSTGISGYTF.

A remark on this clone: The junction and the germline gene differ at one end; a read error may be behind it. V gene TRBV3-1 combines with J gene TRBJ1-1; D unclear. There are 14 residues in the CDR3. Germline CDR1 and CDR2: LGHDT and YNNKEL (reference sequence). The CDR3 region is CASSPVTSNTEAFF. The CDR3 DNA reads TGTGCCAGTAGCCCTGTAACAAGCAACACTGAAGCTTTCTTT.

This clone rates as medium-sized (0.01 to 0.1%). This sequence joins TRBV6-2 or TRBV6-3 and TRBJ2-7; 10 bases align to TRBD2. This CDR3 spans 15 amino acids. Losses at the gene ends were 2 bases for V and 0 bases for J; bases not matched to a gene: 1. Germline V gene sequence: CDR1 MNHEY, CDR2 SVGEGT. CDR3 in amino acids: CASSYPSGSSYEQYF. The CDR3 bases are TGTGCCAGCAGTTACCCTAGCGGGAGCTCCTACGAGCAGTACTTC.

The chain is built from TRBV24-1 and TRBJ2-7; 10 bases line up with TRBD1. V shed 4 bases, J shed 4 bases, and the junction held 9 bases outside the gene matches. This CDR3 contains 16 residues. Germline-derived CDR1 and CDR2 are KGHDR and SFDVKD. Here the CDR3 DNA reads TGTGCCACCAGTGACTCCGGGACAGGGGTTATGTACGAGCAGTACTTC. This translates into CATSDSGTGVMYEQYF.

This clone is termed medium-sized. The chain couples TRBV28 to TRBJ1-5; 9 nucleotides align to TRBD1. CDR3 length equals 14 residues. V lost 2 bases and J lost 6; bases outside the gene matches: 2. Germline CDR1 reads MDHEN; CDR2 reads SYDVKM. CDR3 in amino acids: CASSLTGGAQPQHF. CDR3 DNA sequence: TGTGCCAGCAGTTTAACAGGGGGCGCTCAGCCCCAGCATTTT.

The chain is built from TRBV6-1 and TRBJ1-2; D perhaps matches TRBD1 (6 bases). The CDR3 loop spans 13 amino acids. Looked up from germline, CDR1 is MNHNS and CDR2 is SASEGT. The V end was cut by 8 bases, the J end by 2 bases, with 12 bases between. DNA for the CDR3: TGTGCCAGCGACAGGACCCGAAACTATGGCTACACCTTC. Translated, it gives CASDRTRNYGYTF.

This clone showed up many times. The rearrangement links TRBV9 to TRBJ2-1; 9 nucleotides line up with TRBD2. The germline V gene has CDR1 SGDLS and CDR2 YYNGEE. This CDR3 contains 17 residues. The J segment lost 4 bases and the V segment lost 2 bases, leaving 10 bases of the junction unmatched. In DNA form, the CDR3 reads TGTGCCAGCAGCGTCGGGGTTGGGAGCGGGGGGTACAATGAGCAGTTCTTC. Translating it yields CASSVGVGSGGYNEQFF.

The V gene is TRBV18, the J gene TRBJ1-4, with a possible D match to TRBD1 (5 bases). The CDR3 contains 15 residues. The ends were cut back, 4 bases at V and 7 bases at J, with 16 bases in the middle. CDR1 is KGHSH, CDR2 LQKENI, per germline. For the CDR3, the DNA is TGTGCCAGCTCACAGGGACGACAGTTGGGTGAAAAACTGTTTTTT. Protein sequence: CASSQGRQLGEKLFF.

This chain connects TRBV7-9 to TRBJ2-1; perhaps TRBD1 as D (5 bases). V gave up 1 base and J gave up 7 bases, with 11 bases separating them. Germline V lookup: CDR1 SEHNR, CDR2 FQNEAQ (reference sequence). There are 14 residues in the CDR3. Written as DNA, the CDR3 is TGTGCCAGCAGCTTAGGGGGCGCAGGGAATGAGCAGTTCTTC. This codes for CASSLGGAGNEQFF.

The CDR3: CASSLTGTGAYEQYF. CDR3 DNA: TGTGCCAGCAGTCTTACCGGGACAGGGGCCTACGAGCAGTACTTC. The chain links TRBV6-1 to TRBJ2-7; 10 nucleotides line up with TRBD1. The CDR3 has 15 residues. The V and J ends lost 5 bases and 2 bases, in that order; junction bases with no gene match: 6. The V gene's germline CDR1 is MNHNS and CDR2 SASEGT.

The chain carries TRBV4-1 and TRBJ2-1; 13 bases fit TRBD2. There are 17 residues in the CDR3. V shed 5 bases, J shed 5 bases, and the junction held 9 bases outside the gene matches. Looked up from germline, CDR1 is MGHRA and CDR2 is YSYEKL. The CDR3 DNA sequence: TGCGCCAGCAGCTGGAGCCGACTAGCGGGAGGAAACAATGAGCAGTTCTTC. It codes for CASSWSRLAGGNNEQFF.

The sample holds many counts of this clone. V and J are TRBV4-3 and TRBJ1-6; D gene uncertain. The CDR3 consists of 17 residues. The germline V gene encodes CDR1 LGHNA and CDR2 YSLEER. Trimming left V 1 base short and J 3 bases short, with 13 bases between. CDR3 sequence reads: CASSQVLSLYYNSPLHF. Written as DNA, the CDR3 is TGCGCCAGCAGCCAAGTCCTAAGTTTATACTATAATTCACCCCTCCACTTT.

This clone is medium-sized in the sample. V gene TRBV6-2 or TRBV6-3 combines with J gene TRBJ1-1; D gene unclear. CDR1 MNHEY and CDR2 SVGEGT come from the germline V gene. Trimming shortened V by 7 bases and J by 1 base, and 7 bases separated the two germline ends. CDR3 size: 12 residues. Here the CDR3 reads CASTRANTEAFF. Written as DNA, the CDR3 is TGTGCCAGCACGAGGGCGAACACTGAAGCTTTCTTT.

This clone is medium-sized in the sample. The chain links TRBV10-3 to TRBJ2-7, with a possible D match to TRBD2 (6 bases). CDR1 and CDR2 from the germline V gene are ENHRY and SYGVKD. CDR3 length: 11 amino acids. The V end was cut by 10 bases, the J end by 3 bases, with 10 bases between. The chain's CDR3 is CASGTHYEQYF. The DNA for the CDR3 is TGTGCCAGCGGGACGCACTACGAGCAGTACTTC.

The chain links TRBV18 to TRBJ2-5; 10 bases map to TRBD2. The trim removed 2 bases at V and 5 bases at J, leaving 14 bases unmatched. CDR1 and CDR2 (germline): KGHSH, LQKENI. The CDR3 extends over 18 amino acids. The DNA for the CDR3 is TGTGCCAGCTCACCATCCGCCGGAACTAGCGGGGTCGGGGAGACCCAGTACTTC. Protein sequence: CASSPSAGTSGVGETQYF.

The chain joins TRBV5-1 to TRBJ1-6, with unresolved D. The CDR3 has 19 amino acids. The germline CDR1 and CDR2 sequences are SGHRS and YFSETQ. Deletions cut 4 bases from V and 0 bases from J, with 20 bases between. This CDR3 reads CASSPLGGPQSSYNSPLHF. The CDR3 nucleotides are TGCGCCAGCAGCCCACTAGGTGGGCCACAAAGCTCCTATAATTCACCCCTCCACTTT.

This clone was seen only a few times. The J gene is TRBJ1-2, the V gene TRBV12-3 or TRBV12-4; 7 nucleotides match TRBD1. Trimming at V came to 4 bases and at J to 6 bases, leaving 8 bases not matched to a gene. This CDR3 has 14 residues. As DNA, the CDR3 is TGTGCCAGCAGTTCCCACCGACAGGGCCATGGCTACACCTTC. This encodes CASSSHRQGHGYTF.

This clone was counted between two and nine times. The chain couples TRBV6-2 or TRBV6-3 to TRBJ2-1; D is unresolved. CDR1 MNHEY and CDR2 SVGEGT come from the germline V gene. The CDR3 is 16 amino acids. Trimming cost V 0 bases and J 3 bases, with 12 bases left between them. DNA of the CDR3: TGTGCCAGCAGTTACTCGATGGCACGAGGCTACAATGAGCAGTTCTTC. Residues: CASSYSMARGYNEQFF.

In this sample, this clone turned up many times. The CDR3 sequence is CASSPTPGPNTEAFF. The CDR3 DNA is TGTGCCAGCAGCCCGACCCCCGGGCCCAACACTGAAGCTTTCTTT. The chain recombines TRBV7-6 with TRBJ1-1; no definite D call. Per the germline V gene, CDR1 is SGHVS and CDR2 is FNYEAQ. V was pared by 5 bases and J by 2 bases, with 15 bases between. The CDR3 is made up of 15 amino acids.

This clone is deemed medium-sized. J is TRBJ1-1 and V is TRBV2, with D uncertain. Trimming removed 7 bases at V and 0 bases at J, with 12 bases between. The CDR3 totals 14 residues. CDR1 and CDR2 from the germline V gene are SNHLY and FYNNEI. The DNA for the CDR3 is TGTGCCAGCACCAAGGCCCACATGAACACTGAAGCTTTCTTT. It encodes CASTKAHMNTEAFF.

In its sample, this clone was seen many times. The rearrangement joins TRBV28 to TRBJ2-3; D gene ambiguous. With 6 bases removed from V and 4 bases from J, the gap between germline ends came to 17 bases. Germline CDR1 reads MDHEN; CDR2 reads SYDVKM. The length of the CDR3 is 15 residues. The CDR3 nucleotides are TGTGCCAGCAGCTGGGTCCGTAGTAGCCCAGATACGCAGTATTTT. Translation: CASSWVRSSPDTQYF.

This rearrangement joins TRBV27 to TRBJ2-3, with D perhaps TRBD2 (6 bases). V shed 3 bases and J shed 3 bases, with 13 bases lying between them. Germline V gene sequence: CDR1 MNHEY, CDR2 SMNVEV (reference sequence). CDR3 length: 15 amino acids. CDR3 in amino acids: CASSFGTQQTDTQYF. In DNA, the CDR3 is TGTGCCAGCAGTTTTGGGACTCAGCAAACAGATACGCAGTATTTT.